Presented here are 3 T cell receptor beta chains from one specimen sequenced in a study of a mutant IDH1 vaccine in newly diagnosed glioma. Described time point: week 35, safety follow-up. Topical imiquimod accompanied each vaccine dose, which consisted of 300 ug of mutant IDH1 20-mer peptide. TCRdb's table, derived via immunoSEQ multiplex PCR, lists solely in-frame clones and lacks some. The sample carries more than 40,000 clones, 88% recorded once. These TCRs' antigens remain unknown. The source material was PBMCs, sampled from a glioma patient whose treatment included an IDH1 peptide vaccine. Receptor source: a woman in her 40s with glioma.

The chain carries TRBV2 and TRBJ1-1; TRBD1 matches 7 bases. CDR3 length equals 14 residues. J gave up 4 bases and V 1 base, and 3 bases lay outside the gene matches. The germline CDR1 and CDR2 sequences are SNHLY and FYNNEI. The CDR3 DNA reads as TGTGCCAGCAGTGAAGACAGGGGTGTCACTGAAGCTTTCTTT. Its protein product is CASSEDRGVTEAFF.

The chain uses TRBV29-1 and TRBJ2-3; no reliable D call. CDR1 SQVTM and CDR2 ANQGSEA come from the germline V gene. The CDR3 runs 14 residues. The CDR3 nucleotides read TGCAGTTCCCGTTTGTTGTCTAGCACAGATACGCAGTATTTT. Translated: CSSRLLSSTDTQYF.

This clone was seen only a few times. This chain connects TRBV29-1 to TRBJ1-1; the match to TRBD1 covers 8 bases. Germline assignment: CDR1 SQVTM and CDR2 ANQGSEA. V was pared by 7 bases and J by 1 base, with 2 bases of the junction left unmatched. CDR3 length: 12 amino acids. The chain's CDR3 is CSADRGNTEAFF. The CDR3 DNA follows: TGCAGCGCAGACAGGGGGAACACTGAAGCTTTCTTT.